The next 20 T cell receptor beta chains were all read from a single sample in a study of cytomegalovirus exposure and HLA in healthy donors. PCR employed 60 Vbeta and 13 Jbeta primers. Method: immunoSEQ multiplex PCR; TCRdb's copy keeps in-frame clones and lacks some. The sample carries about 270,000 clones, just over 70% recorded once. Material for sequencing was PBMCs. These TCRs come from a female donor in good health and CMV-seronegative.

The rearrangement uses TRBV12-5 and TRBJ1-5; no reliable D call. V gave up 1 base and J gave up 1 base, with 11 bases separating them. Germline V gene lookup returns CDR1 LGHNT and CDR2 FRNRAP. CDR3 length equals 16 residues. In nucleotides, the CDR3 is TGTGCTAGTGGTTTGGGGACCAGGAGGAGCAATCAGCCCCAGCATTTT. It yields the protein CASGLGTRRSNQPQHF.

This chain links TRBV6-6 with TRBJ2-1; a weak D match, TRBD2 (5 bases). The CDR3 has 11 residues. Germline CDR1 MNHNY, CDR2 SVGAGI (reference sequence). V was shortened by 2 bases and J by 10 bases, with 6 bases between the two germline ends. CDR3 bases: TGTGCCAGCAGTTACGAGCGGGAGCAGTTCTTC. It codes for CASSYEREQFF.

This clone was seen more than once but under ten times. The V gene is TRBV19, the J gene TRBJ2-1; unclear D gene. V gave up 3 bases and J gave up 0 bases, with 9 bases separating them. This CDR3 has 15 amino acids. Germline lookup yields CDR1 LNHDA and CDR2 SQIVND (reference sequence). The CDR3 loop reads CASSIGPSSYNEQFF. The CDR3 DNA reads TGTGCCAGTAGTATTGGGCCAAGCTCCTACAATGAGCAGTTCTTC. Full variable domain (remainder filled in from reference TRBV19 and TRBJ2-1): DGGITQSPKYLFRKEGQNVTLSCEQNLNHDAMYWYRQDPGQGLRLIYYSQIVNDFQKGDIAEGYSVSREKKESFPLTVTSAQKNPTAFYLCASSIGPSSYNEQFFGPGTRLTVL.

This clone has only one observation. The chain joins TRBV19 to TRBJ1-2, with 7 bases matching TRBD1. Losses at the gene ends were 7 bases for V and 4 bases for J; bases not matched to a gene: 9. Per germline, CDR1 LNHDA and CDR2 SQIVND (reference sequence). CDR3 length: 14 residues. The CDR3 reads CASNRGGTAYGYTF. CDR3 DNA: TGTGCCAGTAACCGGGGTGGGACAGCCTATGGCTACACCTTC.

This chain connects TRBV6-5 to TRBJ2-1; 11 bases align to TRBD2. Unmatched junction bases numbered 7, after V lost 2 bases and J lost 10 bases. Germline-derived CDR1 and CDR2 are MNHEY and SVGAGI. This CDR3 has 15 amino acids. The chain's CDR3 is CASSYDSGRGREQFF. The CDR3 DNA sequence: TGTGCCAGCAGTTACGATAGCGGGAGGGGGAGGGAGCAGTTCTTC.

The genes are TRBV10-3 and TRBJ1-1; 7 bases map to TRBD1. This CDR3 has 15 amino acids. Germline V lookup: CDR1 ENHRY, CDR2 SYGVKD. V lost 3 bases and J lost 2; bases outside the gene matches: 6. The CDR3 region is CAISETGTVNTEAFF. The CDR3 DNA reads TGTGCCATCAGTGAAACCGGGACAGTAAACACTGAAGCTTTCTTT.

V and J are TRBV6-5 and TRBJ2-2; D is unclear. In germline, CDR1 is MNHEY, CDR2 SVGAGI. The CDR3 is 14 residues long. Trimming stripped 5 bases from V and 3 bases from J, with 10 bases between. CDR3 coding DNA: TGTGCCAGCAGTGAAAAACGAGACACCGGGGAGCTGTTTTTT. Protein: CASSEKRDTGELFF.

As regards this clone: Other DNA sequences from this sample encode an identical CDR3 as well. The chain joins TRBV27 to TRBJ2-1; 8 bases map to TRBD1. The trim removed 2 bases at V and 1 base at J, leaving 1 base unmatched. The CDR3 consists of 15 residues. CDR1 is MNHEY and CDR2 is SMNVEV in the germline V gene (reference sequence). The CDR3 DNA reads TGTGCCAGCAGTTTAGGACAGGGATCCTACAATGAGCAGTTCTTC. It specifies CASSLGQGSYNEQFF.

This chain joins TRBV10-3 and TRBJ2-2; D is unclear. The germline V gene has CDR1 ENHRY and CDR2 SYGVKD. CDR3 length equals 14 residues. Trimming shortened V by 6 bases and J by 2 bases, and 10 bases separated the two germline ends. The CDR3 DNA reads TGTGCCATCAGATCTCAGGTTAACACCGGGGAGCTGTTTTTT. Its protein product is CAIRSQVNTGELFF.

The J gene is TRBJ2-5, the V gene TRBV18, with D possibly matching TRBD1 (6 bases). The CDR3 is made up of 16 amino acids. From germline, CDR1 is KGHSH and CDR2 LQKENI. V gave up 1 base and J gave up 5 bases, with 17 bases separating them. The CDR3 nucleotides read TGTGCCAGCTCACCACTCCGAGGGGGAGATTCGGAGACCCAGTACTTC. It codes for CASSPLRGGDSETQYF. Variable domain in full (rest from reference TRBV18 and TRBJ2-5): NAGVMQNPRHLVRRRGQEARLRCSPMKGHSHVYWYRQLPEEGLKFMVYLQKENIIDESGMPKERFSAEFPKEGPSILRIQQVVRGDSAAYFCASSPLRGGDSETQYFGPGTRLLVL.

This clone appeared a few times. The chain is built from TRBV12-5 and TRBJ1-4; D is possibly TRBD1 (6 bases). V lost 7 bases and J 8 bases, leaving 26 bases between the germline ends. The CDR3 spans 17 residues. Germline assignment: CDR1 LGHNT and CDR2 FRNRAP. The CDR3 sequence: CASAPYEKGGGSEKLFF. The CDR3, as DNA: TGTGCTAGTGCCCCGTACGAGAAGGGAGGGGGAAGCGAAAAACTGTTTTTT.

This clone has just a few counts. V usage is TRBV9 and J usage is TRBJ2-1; 9 bases agree with TRBD2. The germline gives CDR1 SGDLS, CDR2 YYNGEE. The CDR3 covers 20 residues. Losses at the gene ends were 4 bases for V and 5 bases for J; bases not matched to a gene: 22. CDR3 nucleotide sequence: TGTGCCAGCAGCCATACTTATTTAGGACTAGCGAAAAGATTGGACAATGAGCAGTTCTTC. Its translation: CASSHTYLGLAKRLDNEQFF.

This chain's CDR3 is CASSSTGYGYTF. The CDR3 region has the DNA TGTGCCAGCAGCTCCACAGGGTATGGCTACACCTTC. J is TRBJ1-2 and V is TRBV2, with D tentatively TRBD1 (6 bases). V lost 6 bases and J 5 bases, leaving 10 bases between the germline ends. The germline V gene encodes CDR1 SNHLY and CDR2 FYNNEI. The CDR3 totals 12 residues.

This chain joins TRBV9 and TRBJ2-6; D call uncertain. Germline V gene lookup returns CDR1 SGDLS and CDR2 YYNGEE. V shed 2 bases and J shed 1 base, with 7 bases lying between them. The CDR3 runs 15 residues. As DNA, the CDR3 is TGTGCCAGCAGCGTTTCAGGATCTGGGGCCAACGTCCTGACTTTC. It translates to CASSVSGSGANVLTF.

The chain carries TRBV19 and TRBJ1-5, with TRBD1 identical over 10 bases. The V gene end was trimmed by 5 bases and the J gene end by 6 bases; junction bases not matched to a gene: 1. This CDR3 has 13 amino acids. CDR1 is LNHDA and CDR2 is SQIVND in the germline V gene (reference sequence). The CDR3 region is CASSGQGGQPQHF. The CDR3 nucleotides read TGTGCCAGTAGTGGACAGGGGGGTCAGCCCCAGCATTTT.

The chain links TRBV18 to TRBJ2-3; D is possibly TRBD1 (6 bases). Germline V CDR1 and CDR2: KGHSH, LQKENI. The CDR3 covers 14 residues. Trimming left V 3 bases short and J 6 bases short, with 13 bases between. CDR3: CASSPTATGDTQYF. DNA for the CDR3: TGTGCCAGCTCACCTACCGCGACAGGCGATACGCAGTATTTT.

V and J are TRBV7-9 and TRBJ1-4; TRBD1 aligns across 8 bases. CDR1 and CDR2 (germline): SEHNR, FQNEAQ (reference sequence). V dropped 5 bases and J dropped 6; count of bases not matched to a gene: 8. The CDR3 runs to 15 residues. CDR3 protein: CASSAWTGMDEKLFF. The CDR3, as DNA: TGTGCCAGCAGCGCGTGGACAGGGATGGATGAAAAACTGTTTTTT.

This clone appeared a few times. The chain recombines TRBV5-1 with TRBJ2-2; D not resolved. The germline V gene has CDR1 SGHRS and CDR2 YFSETQ. The CDR3 extends over 17 amino acids. Trimming removed 4 bases from V and 6 bases from J, with 22 bases in between. CDR3 protein: CASSDAADSGRAGELFF. CDR3 bases: TGCGCCAGCAGCGACGCCGCTGACTCGGGTCGCGCCGGGGAGCTGTTTTTT.

V and J are TRBV28 and TRBJ2-5, with 9 bases matching TRBD1. Losses at the gene ends were 6 bases for V and 7 bases for J; bases not matched to a gene: 12. The CDR3 extends over 15 amino acids. The germline V gene has CDR1 MDHEN and CDR2 SYDVKM. CDR3: CASSRTGTGSWTQYF. CDR3 nucleotide sequence: TGTGCCAGCAGCCGTACCGGGACAGGGTCTTGGACCCAGTACTTC.

The chain recombines TRBV5-1 with TRBJ2-3, with a tentative D call TRBD2 (6 bases). Germline CDR1 SGHRS, CDR2 YFSETQ. Trimming left V 5 bases short and J 0 bases short, with 13 bases between. This CDR3 has 15 residues. The CDR3: CASRDGGTSTDTQYF. The DNA of the CDR3 is TGCGCCAGCAGGGACGGGGGTACTAGCACAGATACGCAGTATTTT.